These T cell receptor beta chains were read from a single sample in a study of Ad26.COV2.S vaccination and SARS-CoV-2 variants. Method: immunoSEQ multiplex PCR; TCRdb's copy keeps in-frame clones and lacks some. The data contain around 420,000 clones, around 89% of them singletons. Sequences were derived from peripheral blood, sampled in a trial of Ad26.COV2.S vaccine versus placebo. These receptor sequences come from a person aged 18-65 years who received the Ad26.COV2.S COVID-19 vaccine or a placebo. Both conserved end residues are part of each CDR3. Fields, in order: J gene, clone size, D gene, V gene, CDR3 DNA, CDR3 protein. A D gene is named only where the DNA matches it firmly. Expanded clones are given a class, and other clones once, few, many or no size at all.

j_call: TRBJ1-1; clone_size: .; d_call: .; v_call: TRBV28; cdr3_nt: TGTGCCAGCAGTTTAAGGGGGAACCTGAACACTGAAGCTTTCTTT; cdr3_aa: CASSLRGNLNTEAFF
j_call: TRBJ2-5; clone_size: .; d_call: .; v_call: TRBV23-1; cdr3_nt: TGCGCCAGCAGTCTAGTGTACCAAGAGACCCAGTACTTC; cdr3_aa: CASSLVYQETQYF
j_call: TRBJ2-7; clone_size: .; d_call: .; v_call: TRBV20-1; cdr3_nt: TGCAGTGCTAGAAACAACGAGCAGTACTTC; cdr3_aa: CSARNNEQYF
j_call: TRBJ1-2; clone_size: .; d_call: TRBD1; v_call: TRBV5-1; cdr3_nt: TGCGCCAGCAGCTTAGACAGGGTAGATCGGTATGGCTACACCTTC; cdr3_aa: CASSLDRVDRYGYTF
j_call: TRBJ2-1; clone_size: .; d_call: TRBD1; v_call: TRBV7-3; cdr3_nt: TGTGCCAGCAGCTTATTCCCGACAGGGTTTCAGGAGTACAATGAGCAGTTCTTC; cdr3_aa: CASSLFPTGFQEYNEQFF
j_call: TRBJ2-2; clone_size: .; d_call: .; v_call: TRBV6-2/TRBV6-3; cdr3_nt: TGTGCCAGCAGTCTTCAGGACACCGGGGAGCTGTTTTTT; cdr3_aa: CASSLQDTGELFF
j_call: TRBJ1-1; clone_size: .; d_call: .; v_call: TRBV29-1; cdr3_nt: TGCAGCGTTGAAGAGATGAACACTGAAGCTTTCTTT; cdr3_aa: CSVEEMNTEAFF
j_call: TRBJ2-6; clone_size: .; d_call: .; v_call: TRBV11-2; cdr3_nt: TGTGCCAGCAGCCCCAGCACGGGGAATGGGGCCAACGTCCTGACTTTC; cdr3_aa: CASSPSTGNGANVLTF
j_call: TRBJ1-2; clone_size: .; d_call: .; v_call: TRBV29-1; cdr3_nt: TGCAGCGTCGGGGACCGGGACTATGGCTACACCTTC; cdr3_aa: CSVGDRDYGYTF
j_call: TRBJ2-7; clone_size: .; d_call: .; v_call: TRBV9; cdr3_nt: TGTGCCAGCAGCGGAAACAAACAGGGATCTACCTACGAGCAGTACTTC; cdr3_aa: CASSGNKQGSTYEQYF
j_call: TRBJ1-5; clone_size: .; d_call: .; v_call: TRBV6-5; cdr3_nt: TGTGCCAGCAGTTCGAACGGGGGGGTGCAGCCCCAGCATTTT; cdr3_aa: CASSSNGGVQPQHF
j_call: TRBJ2-7; clone_size: .; d_call: .; v_call: TRBV5-8; cdr3_nt: TGTGCCAGCAGCTCACAGGGTTGGCTCGAGCAGTACTTC; cdr3_aa: CASSSQGWLEQYF
j_call: TRBJ1-1; clone_size: .; d_call: .; v_call: TRBV6-5; cdr3_nt: TGTGCCAGCGACGGGGTCCAAGGGACTGAAGCTTTCTTT; cdr3_aa: CASDGVQGTEAFF
j_call: TRBJ1-1; clone_size: .; d_call: .; v_call: TRBV7-2; cdr3_nt: TGTGCCAGCAGCACCCGACAAGTCCGGGAAGCTTTCTTT; cdr3_aa: CASSTRQVREAFF
j_call: TRBJ1-5; clone_size: .; d_call: .; v_call: TRBV9; cdr3_nt: TGTGCCAGCAGCGTTGGGTCCGGCAATCAGCCCCAGCATTTT; cdr3_aa: CASSVGSGNQPQHF
j_call: TRBJ1-2; clone_size: .; d_call: TRBD1; v_call: TRBV4-1; cdr3_nt: TGCGCCAGCAGCCAAAGACAGACAGGGGGCCCTTTTGTGGATGGCTACACCTTC; cdr3_aa: CASSQRQTGGPFVDGYTF
j_call: TRBJ1-3; clone_size: few; d_call: .; v_call: TRBV21-1; cdr3_nt: TGTGCCAGCAGCAACGAAACAGACGGGTCTGGAAACACCATATATTTT; cdr3_aa: CASSNETDGSGNTIYF
j_call: TRBJ2-1; clone_size: .; d_call: .; v_call: TRBV11-2; cdr3_nt: TGTGCCAGCAGGGGAGGCGGGGCGGAGAGTTATGAGCAGTTCTTC; cdr3_aa: CASRGGGAESYEQFF
j_call: TRBJ1-1; clone_size: .; d_call: .; v_call: TRBV5-8; cdr3_nt: TGTGCCAGCAGCTTTTCAGGGGCCGTGACTGAAGCTTTCTTT; cdr3_aa: CASSFSGAVTEAFF
j_call: TRBJ2-5; clone_size: .; d_call: .; v_call: TRBV11-3; cdr3_nt: TGTGCCAGCAGCTTAGGGTTGGGTACGGAGACCCAGTACTTC; cdr3_aa: CASSLGLGTETQYF
j_call: TRBJ2-2; clone_size: .; d_call: .; v_call: TRBV29-1; cdr3_nt: TGCAGCGTTGAAAACAGAGGGGACACCGGGGAGCTGTTTTTT; cdr3_aa: CSVENRGDTGELFF
j_call: TRBJ1-5; clone_size: .; d_call: .; v_call: TRBV4-1; cdr3_nt: TGCGCCAGCAGCCAAGTTTTTTCGGGAAGTCAGCCCCAGCATTTT; cdr3_aa: CASSQVFSGSQPQHF
j_call: TRBJ2-1; clone_size: .; d_call: TRBD2; v_call: TRBV6-1; cdr3_nt: TGTGCCAGCAGTGAAGTGGCTAGCGGGGGGATATACAATGAGCAGTTCTTC; cdr3_aa: CASSEVASGGIYNEQFF
j_call: TRBJ1-1; clone_size: .; d_call: .; v_call: TRBV30; cdr3_nt: TGTGCCTGGAGTGTAGGGGGACTCGAAGCTTTCTTT; cdr3_aa: CAWSVGGLEAFF
j_call: TRBJ2-7; clone_size: .; d_call: TRBD1; v_call: TRBV7-8; cdr3_nt: TGTGCCAGCAGCGCCCGGGACAGGGTCAGCTACGAGCAGTACTTC; cdr3_aa: CASSARDRVSYEQYF